This is a list of T cell receptor beta chains from one sample in a study of control samples from healthy donors and cancer patients. Clones were read by immunoSEQ multiplex PCR, and TCRdb kept only the in-frame ones, dropping some. Of around 78,000 clones detected, 90% to 95% appear once; the ten largest clones hold approximately 4.8%. What was sequenced was blood. These receptors were taken from a woman between 18 and 29 years old in good health. CDR3s leave out the opening cysteine and the closing phenylalanine or tryptophan. Size is omitted from some rows. Given values are once, few, many or a class for expanded clones.

clone size: -
V gene: TRBV2
J gene: TRBJ1-1
CDR3 protein: ASSYNTAF

clone size: -
V gene: TRBV2
J gene: TRBJ1-2
CDR3 protein: ASSDLTPEINYGYT

clone size: -
V gene: TRBV7-3
J gene: TRBJ2-1
CDR3 protein: ASSLIGTGLIGEQF

clone size: -
V gene: TRBV7-6
J gene: TRBJ2-2
CDR3 protein: ASSLEIPRDYSNGELF

clone size: -
V gene: TRBV5-1
J gene: TRBJ2-4
CDR3 protein: ASSLDRGLSRAKNIQY

clone size: -
V gene: TRBV24-1
J gene: TRBJ2-3
CDR3 protein: ATKGQGTDTQY

clone size: -
V gene: TRBV2
J gene: TRBJ2-7
CDR3 protein: ASSGQGGLDEQY

clone size: -
V gene: TRBV29-1
J gene: TRBJ1-1
CDR3 protein: SVLQGVNTEAF

clone size: -
V gene: TRBV18
J gene: TRBJ2-5
CDR3 protein: ASSQTEPTRDRQETQY

clone size: -
V gene: TRBV6-1
J gene: TRBJ2-7
CDR3 protein: ASSEGFPLLDEQY

clone size: -
V gene: TRBV10-2
J gene: TRBJ1-1
CDR3 protein: ASATARTGNGF

clone size: -
V gene: TRBV9
J gene: TRBJ2-3
CDR3 protein: ASSVGTLTDTQY

clone size: once
V gene: TRBV10-3
J gene: TRBJ1-1
CDR3 protein: AISSGRGGESEAF

clone size: -
V gene: TRBV5-4
J gene: TRBJ2-3
CDR3 protein: ASSLGRGLDTQY

clone size: -
V gene: TRBV12-3/TRBV12-4
J gene: TRBJ1-1
CDR3 protein: ASRTGEGTEAF

clone size: -
V gene: TRBV29-1
J gene: TRBJ2-2
CDR3 protein: SVGSGISDTGELF

clone size: few
V gene: TRBV7-9
J gene: TRBJ1-2
CDR3 protein: ASSLVHDPNYGYT

clone size: -
V gene: TRBV5-8
J gene: TRBJ1-1
CDR3 protein: ASSYGGF

clone size: -
V gene: TRBV19
J gene: TRBJ2-3
CDR3 protein: ASSIDLGMGTDTQY

clone size: once
V gene: TRBV27
J gene: TRBJ2-7
CDR3 protein: ASSFYRGSKTYEQY

clone size: -
V gene: TRBV10-3
J gene: TRBJ1-6
CDR3 protein: AISVADRATNSPLH

clone size: -
V gene: TRBV5-4
J gene: TRBJ2-1
CDR3 protein: ASSIRGFRYNEQF

clone size: -
V gene: TRBV5-4
J gene: TRBJ1-2
CDR3 protein: ASSPQSSGTGYYGYT

clone size: -
V gene: TRBV27
J gene: TRBJ2-1
CDR3 protein: ASSLSQWEGRNEQF

clone size: -
V gene: TRBV4-1
J gene: TRBJ2-7
CDR3 protein: ASGDRGGEQY

clone size: -
V gene: TRBV4-2
J gene: TRBJ1-4
CDR3 protein: ASSQESWAGDNEKLF

clone size: -
V gene: TRBV5-1
J gene: TRBJ2-1
CDR3 protein: ASSFGQYNEQF

clone size: -
V gene: TRBV6-2/TRBV6-3
J gene: TRBJ2-4
CDR3 protein: ASSTLKAGGPGAKNIQY

clone size: -
V gene: TRBV6-2/TRBV6-3
J gene: TRBJ1-2
CDR3 protein: ASSYGQGAGGYT

clone size: -
V gene: TRBV4-1
J gene: TRBJ1-2
CDR3 protein: ASSQVTAASNYGYT

clone size: -
V gene: TRBV28
J gene: TRBJ2-7
CDR3 protein: ASSTDRYEQY

clone size: -
V gene: TRBV4-2
J gene: TRBJ2-7
CDR3 protein: ASSQGAGGGGLYEQY

clone size: -
V gene: TRBV9
J gene: TRBJ1-4
CDR3 protein: ASSVDIRGATNEKLF

clone size: -
V gene: TRBV5-1
J gene: TRBJ2-7
CDR3 protein: ASTQRDLLRGYEQY

clone size: -
V gene: TRBV12-3/TRBV12-4
J gene: TRBJ1-5
CDR3 protein: ASSLRAATPQH

clone size: once
V gene: TRBV19
J gene: TRBJ1-5
CDR3 protein: ASSMGKNQPQH

clone size: -
V gene: TRBV4-1
J gene: TRBJ1-1
CDR3 protein: ASSQDGRGTVGVNTEAF

clone size: -
V gene: TRBV6-4
J gene: TRBJ2-2
CDR3 protein: ASSDKAENTGELF

clone size: -
V gene: TRBV7-9
J gene: TRBJ1-3
CDR3 protein: ASSLSGVQVASGNTIY

clone size: once
V gene: TRBV5-1
J gene: TRBJ1-1
CDR3 protein: ASSLVSNTEAF

clone size: -
V gene: TRBV4-3
J gene: TRBJ2-1
CDR3 protein: ASSQDLDSGSYNEQF

clone size: -
V gene: TRBV5-1
J gene: TRBJ1-5
CDR3 protein: ASSFTGGEQPQH

clone size: -
V gene: TRBV18
J gene: TRBJ2-3
CDR3 protein: ASSRDRVSSTDTQY